Presented here are 5 T cell receptor beta chains from one specimen sequenced in a study of CD8 T cells in ankylosing spondylitis. Each CDR3 protein is one row after TCRdb ran MiXCR on the 5' RACE reads. There are approximately 240,000 distinct CDR3 sequences in the sample; roughly a tenth occur only once, and about 3% lies in the top ten. The sequenced material came from blood, either unsorted or a sorted T cell fraction (not recorded which). These receptor sequences come from a male donor with ankylosing spondylitis or in good health (not recorded which).

This clonotype was found many times. In DNA form, the CDR3 reads TGTGCCAGCAGCTTGTCTTTCAACTCCTACGAGCAGTACTTC. It codes for CASSLSFNSYEQYF. V and J are TRBV5-5 and TRBJ2-7; unclear D gene. The ends were cut back, 1 base at V and 0 bases at J, with 8 bases in the middle. The CDR3 is 14 residues long. Per the germline V gene, CDR1 is SGHKS and CDR2 is YYEKEE (reference sequence). The full variable domain, rest sourced from reference TRBV5-5 and TRBJ2-7, is DAGVTQSPTHLIKTRGQQVTLRCSPISGHKSVSWYQQVLGQGPQFIFQYYEKEERGRGNFPDRFSARQFPNYSSELNVNALLLGDSALYLCASSLSFNSYEQYFGPGTRLTVT.

At least ten counts were recorded for this clonotype. V is TRBV5-1 and J is TRBJ2-2, with 7 nucleotides matching TRBD1. This CDR3 is built from 14 residues. The germline V gene encodes CDR1 SGHRS and CDR2 YFSETQ. J was trimmed by 5 bases and V by 4 bases; bases with no gene match: 5. As DNA, the CDR3 is TGCGCCAGCAGCCACGGGACAGAAACCGGGGAGCTGTTTTTT. Protein sequence: CASSHGTETGELFF.

This clonotype was recorded many times. The rearrangement uses TRBV3-1 and TRBJ1-1; D is uncertain. Trimming shortened V by 3 bases and J by 1 base, and 9 bases separated the two germline ends. The CDR3 has 14 amino acids. Germline V gene data show CDR1 as LGHDT and CDR2 as YNNKEL (reference sequence). For the CDR3, the DNA is TGTGCCAGCAGCCAGGGTATGGGGAACACTGAAGCTTTCTTT. Amino acid sequence: CASSQGMGNTEAFF.

This clonotype was seen more than once but under ten times. The CDR3 coding sequence is TGTGCCAGCTCCGCCTGGGGACAGCAAGAGACCCAGTACTTC. Translating gives CASSAWGQQETQYF. The chain joins TRBV7-9 to TRBJ2-5; 7 positions agree with TRBD1. CDR3 length equals 14 residues. Per germline, CDR1 SEHNR and CDR2 FQNEAQ (reference sequence). Trimming removed 8 bases from V and 2 bases from J; junction bases left unmatched: 8. Complete variable domain (other parts from reference TRBV7-9 and TRBJ2-5): DTGVSQNPRHKITKRGQNVTFRCDPISEHNRLYWYRQTLGQGPEFLTYFQNEAQLEKSRLLSDRFSAERPKGSFSTLEIQRTEQGDSAMYLCASSAWGQQETQYFGPGTRLLVL.

This clonotype was observed at least ten times. The CDR3 sequence: CATSDNKSYQPQHF. Here the CDR3 DNA reads TGTGCCACCAGTGACAACAAATCCTATCAGCCCCAGCATTTT. The V call is TRBV24-1, the J call TRBJ1-5; D uncertain. CDR1 is KGHDR, CDR2 SFDVKD, per germline. The length of the CDR3 is 14 residues. V lost 4 bases and J 5 bases, leaving 11 bases between the germline ends.